These 14 T cell receptor beta chains originate from one sample sequenced in a study of Tregs in tolerant kidney transplant recipients. Sequencing used immunoSEQ multiplex PCR; TCRdb keeps in-frame clones, though not all of them. The sample contains around 74,000 clones, 95% to 98% of which appear only once. The source was CD4+ T cells from blood, collected before the transplant. The receptor set was obtained from a human donor who received a combined kidney and bone marrow transplant.

The chain joins TRBV18 to TRBJ1-3; D is unresolved. V lost 3 bases, J lost 4 bases, and 7 bases lay in between. Germline values: CDR1 KGHSH, CDR2 LQKENI. The CDR3 sequence is 13 residues long. In nucleotides, the CDR3 is TGTGCCAGCTCACCCGGCGGGGGAAACACCATATATTTT. Its protein product is CASSPGGGNTIYF.

The chain joins TRBV7-9 to TRBJ1-2; possibly TRBD1 for D (5 bases). Trimming left V 5 bases short and J 4 bases short, with 11 bases between. The CDR3 sequence is 13 residues long. Germline-derived CDR1 and CDR2 are SEHNR and FQNEAQ (reference sequence). The CDR3 protein is CASSPSGAYGYTF. The CDR3, as DNA: TGTGCCAGCAGCCCCAGCGGGGCCTATGGCTACACCTTC.

The gene calls are TRBV10-3 and TRBJ2-7, with 7 nucleotides matching TRBD1. Germline CDR1 reads ENHRY; CDR2 reads SYGVKD. After removal of 4 bases from V and 7 bases from J, the junction contained 10 bases not matched to a gene. The CDR3 runs 14 residues. CDR3: CAISAVGQVREQYF. CDR3 nucleotides: TGTGCCATCAGTGCGGTAGGACAGGTGAGAGAGCAGTACTTC.

The genes are TRBV2 and TRBJ1-5; tentatively, D is TRBD1 (5 bases). Per the germline V gene, CDR1 is SNHLY and CDR2 is FYNNEI. This CDR3 has 19 residues. V was shortened by 0 bases and J by 0 bases, with 18 bases between the two germline ends. The CDR3 here is CASSEALGSQVYSNQPQHF. In DNA, the CDR3 is TGTGCCAGCAGTGAAGCGCTAGGGTCACAGGTTTATAGCAATCAGCCCCAGCATTTT.

The rearrangement uses TRBV4-1 and TRBJ1-4, with TRBD1 identical over 9 bases. Germline V gives CDR1 MGHRA, CDR2 YSYEKL. This CDR3 is 16 amino acids long. The J segment lost 6 bases and the V segment lost 3 bases, leaving 8 bases of the junction unmatched. CDR3 residues: CASSQGWGQGYEKLFF. The DNA for the CDR3 is TGCGCCAGCAGCCAGGGTTGGGGACAGGGATATGAAAAACTGTTTTTT.

This clone came up once. CDR3 nucleotide sequence: TGCGCCAGCAGCCAAGGGTCCGGGATCGGCGGCTACACCTTC. Amino acids: CASSQGSGIGGYTF. The V and J genes are TRBV4-3 and TRBJ1-2; D is unresolved. CDR1 is LGHNA and CDR2 is YSLEER in the germline V gene. The CDR3 contains 14 residues. Trimming took 1 base from V and 8 from J, leaving 14 bases between them.

Comments on this clone: One end of the junction is discordant with germline, which a read error may explain. The rearrangement links TRBV2 to TRBJ1-4; TRBD1 might be the D (5 bases). The CDR3 covers 17 residues. The germline CDR1 and CDR2 sequences are SNHLY and FYNNEI. CDR3 protein: CASREGAAPATNEKLFF. Here the CDR3 DNA reads TGTGCCAGCAGGGAAGGGGCTGCGCCTGCAACTAATGAAAAACTGTTTTTT.

This chain connects TRBV28 to TRBJ1-1; TRBD1 agrees at 7 bases. The CDR3 is made up of 16 amino acids. Germline CDR1 and CDR2: MDHEN and SYDVKM. V shed 2 bases and J 3 bases; nucleotides not matched to a gene: 9. Written as DNA, the CDR3 is TGTGCCAGCAGTTTAAAGTGGACAGGTTTGTACACTGAAGCTTTCTTT. This codes for CASSLKWTGLYTEAFF.

V and J are TRBV28 and TRBJ1-5, with 7 bases fitting TRBD1. Germline V gives CDR1 MDHEN, CDR2 SYDVKM. CDR3 size: 16 residues. Unmatched junction bases numbered 5, after V lost 3 bases and J lost 0 bases. DNA of the CDR3: TGTGCCAGCAGTTTTCAGGGGGAGAGTAGCAATCAGCCCCAGCATTTT. Its translation: CASSFQGESSNQPQHF.

The V call is TRBV25-1, the J call TRBJ1-1; no clear D. Germline V gene lookup returns CDR1 MGHDK and CDR2 SYGVNS. This CDR3 is built from 12 residues. Trimming stripped 3 bases from V and 5 bases from J, with 7 bases between. CDR3 in amino acids: CASSETKTEAFF. The CDR3 bases are TGTGCCAGCAGTGAGACAAAAACTGAAGCTTTCTTT. Variable domain in full (rest from reference TRBV25-1 and TRBJ1-1): EADIYQTPRYLVIGTGKKITLECSQTMGHDKMYWYQQDPGMELHLIHYSYGVNSTEKGDLSSESTVSRIRTEHFPLTLESARPSHTSQYLCASSETKTEAFFGQGTRLTVV.

The chain carries TRBV5-1 and TRBJ2-5; tentative D call: TRBD2 (7 bases). The V and J ends lost 1 base and 5 bases respectively, with 18 bases between them. The CDR3 length is 16 residues. Germline loops: CDR1 SGHRS, CDR2 YFSETQ. The CDR3 is CASSLTGGLLAETQYF. The CDR3 DNA reads TGCGCCAGCAGCTTGACGGGGGGCCTTCTAGCGGAGACCCAGTACTTC.

The genes are TRBV7-9 and TRBJ2-7; tentatively, D is TRBD1 (5 bases). There are 12 residues in the CDR3. Trimming removed 4 bases from V and 5 bases from J, with 9 bases in between. The V gene's germline CDR1 is SEHNR and CDR2 FQNEAQ (reference sequence). CDR3 DNA sequence: TGTGCCAGCAGCTCTACAGGAAACGAGCAGTACTTC. This sequence encodes CASSSTGNEQYF.

In nucleotides, the CDR3 is TGTGCCAGTAGTATTGGAGCAGGGGGTAGCACAGATACGCAGTATTTT. Protein: CASSIGAGGSTDTQYF. This chain links TRBV19 with TRBJ2-3; 7 positions agree with TRBD1. The J segment lost 0 bases and the V segment lost 3 bases, leaving 6 bases of the junction unmatched. Germline values: CDR1 LNHDA, CDR2 SQIVND (reference sequence). The CDR3 runs 16 residues.

The V call is TRBV6-5, the J call TRBJ2-1, with 7 bases lining up with TRBD1. Germline V gene lookup returns CDR1 MNHEY and CDR2 SVGAGI. The junction had 11 bases not matched to a gene; V was cut back by 7 bases and J by 5 bases. The CDR3 runs 15 residues. The CDR3 spells CASKKGAFIHNEQFF. DNA of the CDR3: TGTGCCAGCAAGAAGGGGGCGTTTATCCACAATGAGCAGTTCTTC.